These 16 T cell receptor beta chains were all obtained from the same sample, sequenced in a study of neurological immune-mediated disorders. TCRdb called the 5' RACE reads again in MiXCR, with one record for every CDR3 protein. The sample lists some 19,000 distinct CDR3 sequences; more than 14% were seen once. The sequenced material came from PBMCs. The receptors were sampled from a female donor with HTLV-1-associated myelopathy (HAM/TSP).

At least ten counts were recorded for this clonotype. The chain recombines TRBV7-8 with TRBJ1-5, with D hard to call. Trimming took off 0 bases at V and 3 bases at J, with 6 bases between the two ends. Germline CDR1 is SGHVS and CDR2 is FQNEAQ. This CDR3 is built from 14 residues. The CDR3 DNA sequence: TGTGCCAGCAGCTTAGCGCAGAACAATCAGCCCCAGCATTTT. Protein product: CASSLAQNNQPQHF. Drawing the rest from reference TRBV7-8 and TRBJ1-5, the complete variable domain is GAGVSQSPRYKVAKRGQDVALRCDPISGHVSLFWYQQALGQGPEFLTYFQNEAQLDKSGLPSDRFFAERPEGSVSTLKIQRTQQEDSAVYLCASSLAQNNQPQHFGDGTRLSIL.

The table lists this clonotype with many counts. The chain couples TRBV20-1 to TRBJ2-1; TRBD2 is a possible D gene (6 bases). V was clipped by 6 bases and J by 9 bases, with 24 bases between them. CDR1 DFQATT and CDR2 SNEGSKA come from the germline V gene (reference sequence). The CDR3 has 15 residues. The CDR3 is CSANGDLARVGEQFF. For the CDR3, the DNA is TGCAGTGCAAATGGGGACTTGGCTCGAGTGGGTGAGCAGTTCTTC.

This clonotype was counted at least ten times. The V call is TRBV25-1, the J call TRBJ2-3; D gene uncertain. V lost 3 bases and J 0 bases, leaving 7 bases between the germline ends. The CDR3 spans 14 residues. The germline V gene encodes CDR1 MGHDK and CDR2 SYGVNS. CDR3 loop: CASSDLGSTDTQYF. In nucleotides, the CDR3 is TGTGCCAGCAGTGATTTGGGAAGCACAGATACGCAGTATTTT.

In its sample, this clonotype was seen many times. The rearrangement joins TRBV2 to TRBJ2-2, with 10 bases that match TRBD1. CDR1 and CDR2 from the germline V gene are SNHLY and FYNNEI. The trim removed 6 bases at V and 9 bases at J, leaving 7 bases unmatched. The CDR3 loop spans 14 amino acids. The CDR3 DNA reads TGTGCCAGCAGGGCCGGGACAGGGGACCGGGAGCTGTTTTTT. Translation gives CASRAGTGDRELFF.

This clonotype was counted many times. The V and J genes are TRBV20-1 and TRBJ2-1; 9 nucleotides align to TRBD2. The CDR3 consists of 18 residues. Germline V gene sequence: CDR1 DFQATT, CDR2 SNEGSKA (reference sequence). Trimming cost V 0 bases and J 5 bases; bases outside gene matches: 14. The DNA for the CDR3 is TGCAGTGCTAGAGATTTCCGGCGGGGGGGCATCCCGCACAATGAGCAGTTCTTC. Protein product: CSARDFRRGGIPHNEQFF.

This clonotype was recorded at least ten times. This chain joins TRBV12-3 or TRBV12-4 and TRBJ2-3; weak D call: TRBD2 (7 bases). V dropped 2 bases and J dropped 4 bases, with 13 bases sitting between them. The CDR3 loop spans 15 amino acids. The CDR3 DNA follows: TGTGCCAGCAGTTTACAGGGGACTACCTCAGATACGCAGTATTTT. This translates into CASSLQGTTSDTQYF.

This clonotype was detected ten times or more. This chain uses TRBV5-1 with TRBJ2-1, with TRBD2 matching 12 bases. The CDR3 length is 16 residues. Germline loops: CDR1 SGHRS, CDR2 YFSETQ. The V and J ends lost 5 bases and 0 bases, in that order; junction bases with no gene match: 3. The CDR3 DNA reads TGCGCCAGCAGATTGACTAGCGGGAGCTCCTACAATGAGCAGTTCTTC. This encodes CASRLTSGSSYNEQFF.

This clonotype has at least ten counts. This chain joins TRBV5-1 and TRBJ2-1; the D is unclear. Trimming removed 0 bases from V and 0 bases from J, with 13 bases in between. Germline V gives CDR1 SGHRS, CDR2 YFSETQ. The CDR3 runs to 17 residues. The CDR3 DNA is TGCGCCAGCAGCTTGGTGTTGATGGGAAGCTCCTACAATGAGCAGTTCTTC. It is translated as CASSLVLMGSSYNEQFF. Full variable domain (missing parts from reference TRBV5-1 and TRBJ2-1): KAGVTQTPRYLIKTRGQQVTLSCSPISGHRSVSWYQQTPGQGLQFLFEYFSETQRNKGNFPGRFSGRQFSNSRSEMNVSTLELGDSALYLCASSLVLMGSSYNEQFFGPGTRLTVL.

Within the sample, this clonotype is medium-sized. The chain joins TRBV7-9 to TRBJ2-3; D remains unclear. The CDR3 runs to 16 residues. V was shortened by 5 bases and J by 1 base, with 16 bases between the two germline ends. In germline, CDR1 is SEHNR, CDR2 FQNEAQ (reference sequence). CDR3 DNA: TGTGCCAGCAGCCCCCCTGGGGTGGTCCGCACAGATACGCAGTATTTT. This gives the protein CASSPPGVVRTDTQYF.

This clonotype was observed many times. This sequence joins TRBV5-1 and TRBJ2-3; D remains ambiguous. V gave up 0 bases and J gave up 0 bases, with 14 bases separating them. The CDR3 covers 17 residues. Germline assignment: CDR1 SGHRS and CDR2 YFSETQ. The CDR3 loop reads CASSLAGRAHSTDTQYF. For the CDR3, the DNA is TGCGCCAGCAGCTTGGCCGGTCGGGCTCATAGCACAGATACGCAGTATTTT.

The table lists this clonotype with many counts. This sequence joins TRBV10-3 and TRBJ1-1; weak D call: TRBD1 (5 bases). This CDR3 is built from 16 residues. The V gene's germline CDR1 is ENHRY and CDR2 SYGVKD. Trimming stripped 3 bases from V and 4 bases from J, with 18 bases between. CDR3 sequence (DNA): TGTGCCATCAGTGAAAAGCGGGGGACGGCGGTCACTGAAGCTTTCTTT. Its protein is CAISEKRGTAVTEAFF.

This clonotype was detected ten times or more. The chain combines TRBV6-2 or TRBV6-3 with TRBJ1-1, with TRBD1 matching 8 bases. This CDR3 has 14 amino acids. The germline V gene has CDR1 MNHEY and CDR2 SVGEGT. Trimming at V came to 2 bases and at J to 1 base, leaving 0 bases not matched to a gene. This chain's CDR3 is CASSYGQGNTEAFF. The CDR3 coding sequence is TGTGCCAGCAGTTACGGACAGGGGAACACTGAAGCTTTCTTT.

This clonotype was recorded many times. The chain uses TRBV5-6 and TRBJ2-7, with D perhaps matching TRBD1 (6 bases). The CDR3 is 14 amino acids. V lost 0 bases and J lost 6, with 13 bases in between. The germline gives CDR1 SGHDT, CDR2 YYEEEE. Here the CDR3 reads CASSLDLEGVEQYF. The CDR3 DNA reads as TGTGCCAGCAGCTTGGACCTTGAGGGGGTCGAGCAGTACTTC.

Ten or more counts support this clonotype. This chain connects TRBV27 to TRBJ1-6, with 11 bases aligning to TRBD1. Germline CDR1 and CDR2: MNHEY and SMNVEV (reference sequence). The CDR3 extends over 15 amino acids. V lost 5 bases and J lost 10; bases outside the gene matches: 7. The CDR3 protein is CASSGGTGGNSPLHF. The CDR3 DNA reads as TGTGCCAGCAGTGGGGGGACAGGGGGGAACTCACCCCTCCACTTT.

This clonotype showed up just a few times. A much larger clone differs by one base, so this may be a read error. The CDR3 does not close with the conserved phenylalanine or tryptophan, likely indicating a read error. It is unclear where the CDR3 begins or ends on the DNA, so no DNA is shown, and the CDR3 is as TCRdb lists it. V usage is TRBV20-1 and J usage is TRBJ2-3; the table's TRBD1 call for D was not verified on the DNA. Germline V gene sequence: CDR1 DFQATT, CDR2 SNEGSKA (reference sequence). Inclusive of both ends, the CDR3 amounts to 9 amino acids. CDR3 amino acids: CSARLRGFA.

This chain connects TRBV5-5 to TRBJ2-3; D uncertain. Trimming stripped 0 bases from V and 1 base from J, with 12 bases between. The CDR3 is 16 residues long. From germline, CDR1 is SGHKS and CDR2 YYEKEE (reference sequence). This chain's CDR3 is CASSLVGSPGTDTQYF. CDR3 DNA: TGTGCCAGCAGCTTGGTGGGTTCGCCCGGCACAGATACGCAGTATTTT.